This T cell receptor beta chain was identified during a study of control samples from healthy donors and cancer patients. Germline loops: CDR1 SEHNR, CDR2 FQNEAQ (reference sequence). The V end lost 7 bases, the J end lost 5 bases, and 11 bases lay between the germline ends. This CDR3 spans 12 amino acids. Here immunoSEQ multiplex PCR was the method, and the copy in TCRdb shows in-frame clones only, minus some. Here the sample spans around 170,000 clones, approximately 90% being singletons. Sequenced material: blood. The TCR originated in a woman aged 25 to 39 in good health. This sequence joins TRBV7-9 and TRBJ1-2; D not resolved. CDR3 DNA sequence: TGTGCCAGCAATTCGCCAGAGTATGGCTACACCTTC. This translates into CASNSPEYGYTF.